This entry lists 3 T cell receptor beta chains sequenced from one sample in a study of T cell repertoires in cytomegalovirus infection. TCRdb independently ran MiXCR on the reads; one entry per CDR3 protein. The data hold approximately 910,000 distinct CDR3 sequences, with around 30% observed a single time. Their cognate antigens are unknown. The sequences come from cultured CD8+ T cells from PBMCs, collected from culture after CMV antigen stimulation. All receptors derive from a human donor in good health (CMV status not recorded). Some clones in this sample may be carry-over from other donors' samples.

This clonotype was seen a handful of times. The CDR3 spells CASRTGPHTEAFF. DNA of the CDR3: TGTGCCAGTCGAACAGGGCCGCACACTGAAGCTTTCTTT. The chain carries TRBV19 and TRBJ1-1, with D perhaps TRBD1 (6 bases). Between the trimmed V and J ends, which lost 8 bases and 3 bases, there was a span of 13 bases. This CDR3 is 13 amino acids long. The germline V gene has CDR1 LNHDA and CDR2 SQIVND (reference sequence).

This clonotype was observed a few times. The chain joins TRBV6-6 to TRBJ1-2, with a possible D match to TRBD1 (5 bases). CDR1 is MNHNY, CDR2 SVGAGI, per germline (reference sequence). Trimming took 6 bases from V and 3 from J, leaving 11 bases between them. CDR3 size: 13 residues. This CDR3 reads CASSSDTDYGYTF. CDR3 nucleotide sequence: TGTGCCAGCAGCTCGGACACCGACTATGGCTACACCTTC.

This clonotype was counted at least ten times. The CDR3 is CASSLPRTGTNEKLFF. DNA of the CDR3: TGTGCCAGCAGCTTACCTCGGACAGGGACTAATGAAAAACTGTTTTTT. The gene calls are TRBV7-6 and TRBJ1-4; 8 bases agree with TRBD1. The V gene's germline CDR1 is SGHVS and CDR2 FNYEAQ. V lost 2 bases and J lost 2; bases outside the gene matches: 4. The CDR3 has 16 amino acids.